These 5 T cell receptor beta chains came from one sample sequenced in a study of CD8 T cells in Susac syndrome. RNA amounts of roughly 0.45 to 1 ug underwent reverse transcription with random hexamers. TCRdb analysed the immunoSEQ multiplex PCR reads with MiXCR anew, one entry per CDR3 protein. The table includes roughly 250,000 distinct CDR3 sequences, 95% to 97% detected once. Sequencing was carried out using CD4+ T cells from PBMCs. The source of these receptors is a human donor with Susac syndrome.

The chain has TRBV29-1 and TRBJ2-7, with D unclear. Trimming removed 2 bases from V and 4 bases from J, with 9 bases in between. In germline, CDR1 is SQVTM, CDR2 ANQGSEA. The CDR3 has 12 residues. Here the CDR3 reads CSVESDQYEQYF. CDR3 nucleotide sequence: TGCAGCGTTGAATCGGATCAATACGAGCAGTACTTC.

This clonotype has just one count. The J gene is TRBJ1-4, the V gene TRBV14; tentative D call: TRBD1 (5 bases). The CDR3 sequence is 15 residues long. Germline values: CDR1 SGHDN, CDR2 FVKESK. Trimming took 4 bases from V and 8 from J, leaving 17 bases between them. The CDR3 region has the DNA TGTGCCAGCAGCCCCACCTTAGGGTGGGGGGAAAAACTGTTTTTT. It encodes CASSPTLGWGEKLFF.

The CDR3 is CSVEVVLNTEAFF. CDR3 DNA: TGCAGCGTTGAAGTTGTCCTGAACACTGAAGCTTTCTTT. V and J are TRBV29-1 and TRBJ1-1; D is unresolved. The length of the CDR3 is 13 residues. Trimming removed 1 base at V and 0 bases at J, with 6 bases between. The germline V gene has CDR1 SQVTM and CDR2 ANQGSEA.

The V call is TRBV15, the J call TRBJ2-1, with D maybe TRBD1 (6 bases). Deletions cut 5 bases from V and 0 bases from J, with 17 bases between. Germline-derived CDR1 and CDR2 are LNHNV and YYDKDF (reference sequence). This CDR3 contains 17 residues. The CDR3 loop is CATSGWVGQSSYNEQFF. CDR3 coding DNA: TGTGCCACCAGCGGATGGGTGGGACAAAGCTCCTACAATGAGCAGTTCTTC.

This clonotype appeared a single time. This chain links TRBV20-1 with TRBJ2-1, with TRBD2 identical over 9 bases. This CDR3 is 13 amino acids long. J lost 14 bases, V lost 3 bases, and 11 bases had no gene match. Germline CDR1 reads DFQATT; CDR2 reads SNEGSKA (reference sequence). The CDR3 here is CSASMYPSGKKFF. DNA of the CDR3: TGCAGTGCTAGTATGTACCCTAGCGGGAAGAAGTTCTTC.